These 29 T cell receptor beta chains originate from one sample sequenced in a study of post-analysis software for immune sequencing data (dated by TCRdb to 2014 to 2015). What the authors observed across the whole study: Significantly higher frequencies in patients than in controls were found for roughly five TRBV segments, including TRBV5-6, TRBV5-1 and TRBV20-1.

Antigens of these TCRs are unknown. Library construction relied on PCR. Instrument used: Illumina HiSeq 2500. Unique molecular identifiers were incorporated into TCR beta cDNA libraries to reduce PCR and sequencing biases. TCRdb applied fastp at Q25 and MiXCR to the public reads, then kept only in-frame beta chains. CDR3 protein duplicates are merged, each entry listing the most common genes and DNA. A total of more than 450,000 distinct CDR3 sequences appear in this sample, roughly 45% of them only once. The ten biggest clones cover approximately 1.7% of the sample. Sequencing input: blood. The receptors originated from a girl aged 5-17 years with multiple sclerosis.

This chain uses TRBV3-1 with TRBJ1-6; no definite D call. V lost 1 base and J lost 6, with 7 bases in between. This CDR3 is built from 14 residues. Germline V gene data show CDR1 as LGHDT and CDR2 as YNNKEL (reference sequence). CDR3 loop: CASSQGQANSPLHF. DNA for the CDR3: TGTGCCAGCAGCCAAGGCCAGGCTAATTCACCCCTCCACTTT.

The chain joins TRBV12-3 or TRBV12-4 to TRBJ2-7; TRBD2 might be the D (5 bases). The CDR3 runs to 13 residues. V lost 3 bases, J lost 5 bases, and 11 bases lay in between. In DNA form, the CDR3 reads TGTGCCAGCAGTTTGTTAGCGACCGACGAGCAGTACTTC. Translating gives CASSLLATDEQYF.

The chain employs TRBV12-5 and TRBJ2-5, with D tentatively TRBD2 (5 bases). The DNA end favors TRBJ2-7, so the J call may be wrong. The CDR3 totals 15 residues. Germline loops: CDR1 LGHNT, CDR2 FRNRAP. Written as DNA, the CDR3 is TGTGCTAGTGGTTGGGGAGTAGGCAGAGCCTACGAGCAGTACTTC. It encodes CASGWGVGRAYEQYF.

This clonotype was counted between two and nine times. The chain uses TRBV5-1 and TRBJ1-6; 7 bases line up with TRBD1. Germline V gene lookup returns CDR1 SGHRS and CDR2 YFSETQ. The CDR3 consists of 14 residues. V was clipped by 4 bases and J by 8 bases; unmatched bases: 6. Here the CDR3 DNA reads TGCGCCAGCAGCCCGGACAGGAGGGATTCACCCCTCCACTTT. Its translation is CASSPDRRDSPLHF.

The gene calls are TRBV10-3 and TRBJ1-2, with D possibly matching TRBD1 (5 bases). This CDR3 contains 14 residues. Germline CDR1 is ENHRY and CDR2 is SYGVKD. The germline V and J ends were trimmed by 6 bases and 5 bases, with 16 bases remaining between them. This CDR3 reads CAISLGVAPYGYTF. CDR3 coding DNA: TGTGCCATCAGCCTGGGGGTTGCACCTTATGGCTACACCTTC.

This clonotype was seen a few times. The chain links TRBV24-1 to TRBJ1-1; TRBD1 matches at 7 bases. Per germline, CDR1 KGHDR and CDR2 SFDVKD. V was clipped by 4 bases and J by 4 bases; unmatched bases: 5. The CDR3 is made up of 14 amino acids. This CDR3 reads CATSETGRSTEAFF. The CDR3 DNA is TGTGCCACCAGTGAGACAGGGAGATCCACTGAAGCTTTCTTT.

The chain joins TRBV7-2 to TRBJ2-1; D might be TRBD1 or TRBD2, each matching 6 bases. Germline V lookup: CDR1 SGHTA, CDR2 FQGNSA. This CDR3 contains 14 residues. Trimming pared 5 bases from V and 9 bases from J, leaving 17 bases between. The CDR3 protein is CASSRGPGKGEQFF. The CDR3 DNA sequence: TGTGCCAGCAGCCGGGGGCCGGGAAAGGGTGAGCAGTTCTTC.

The chain links TRBV12-3 or TRBV12-4 to TRBJ2-4; 7 bases align to TRBD2. Matching the DNA end better, TRBJ2-7 makes the J call doubtful. The CDR3 is 13 amino acids. CDR3 sequence (DNA): TGTGCCAGCAGTGCAGCGGGGCCCTACGAGCAGTACTTC. This sequence encodes CASSAAGPYEQYF.

J is TRBJ2-5 and V is TRBV20-1; D possibly corresponds to TRBD1 (6 bases). V lost 2 bases and J 1 base, leaving 8 bases between the germline ends. The germline CDR1 and CDR2 sequences are DFQATT and SNEGSKA (reference sequence). The CDR3 has 13 residues. The CDR3 bases are TGCAGTGCTAGACCGACAGGCCAAGAGACCCAGTACTTC. This gives the protein CSARPTGQETQYF.

This clonotype was counted only a few times. The chain is built from TRBV5-1 and TRBJ1-4, with no clear D. V was trimmed by 0 bases and J by 8 bases, leaving 17 bases between them. Germline V gives CDR1 SGHRS, CDR2 YFSETQ. This CDR3 spans 16 amino acids. The chain's CDR3 is CASSLAGRTGEEKLFF. CDR3 coding DNA: TGCGCCAGCAGCTTGGCCGGCAGGACGGGTGAGGAAAAACTGTTTTTT.

V usage is TRBV9 and J usage is TRBJ2-3; 9 bases map to TRBD2. The J segment lost 0 bases and the V segment lost 4 bases, leaving 6 bases of the junction unmatched. The CDR3 is 16 residues long. The germline CDR1 and CDR2 sequences are SGDLS and YYNGEE. In DNA form, the CDR3 reads TGTGCCAGCAGCCCTAGACTAGCGGCTAGCACAGATACGCAGTATTTT. Protein: CASSPRLAASTDTQYF.

This rearrangement joins TRBV14 to TRBJ2-7; D unresolved. The CDR3 extends over 14 amino acids. Germline V gene lookup returns CDR1 SGHDN and CDR2 FVKESK. Trimming pared 4 bases from V and 2 bases from J, leaving 12 bases between. CDR3 sequence (DNA): TGTGCCAGCAGCCTGTCGGGTGAGCCCTACGAGCAGTACTTC. This gives the protein CASSLSGEPYEQYF.

V gene TRBV9 combines with J gene TRBJ2-1; 10 bases are a match to TRBD1. Per germline, CDR1 SGDLS and CDR2 YYNGEE. The length of the CDR3 is 15 residues. V was clipped by 3 bases and J by 7 bases; unmatched bases: 7. For the CDR3, the DNA is TGTGCCAGCAGCGCTGGGACAGGGGTCCTAAATGAGCAGTTCTTC. As protein: CASSAGTGVLNEQFF.

This clonotype was observed a handful of times. The CDR3 nucleotides read TGCGCCAGCCAGACTAGCGGGGGGGCCGGGAACGAGCAGTACTTC. It encodes CASQTSGGAGNEQYF. The chain couples TRBV5-1 to TRBJ2-7, with 14 bases lining up with TRBD2. V was pared by 7 bases and J by 5 bases, with 8 bases of the junction left unmatched. Germline V CDR1 and CDR2: SGHRS, YFSETQ. CDR3 length equals 15 residues.

CDR3 residues: CASSYSRSGLGQDGSDTQYF. The CDR3 nucleotides read TGTGCCAGCAGTTACTCGAGGTCCGGATTGGGACAGGATGGATCAGATACGCAGTATTTT. The genes are TRBV6-5 and TRBJ2-3; TRBD1 aligns across 8 bases. The CDR3 runs 20 residues. V trimming: 0 bases; J trimming: 4 bases; junction bases outside the gene matches: 18. Germline V gives CDR1 MNHEY, CDR2 SVGAGI.

The chain recombines TRBV29-1 with TRBJ1-1; a weak D match, TRBD1 (5 bases). Germline CDR1 SQVTM, CDR2 ANQGSEA. There are 14 residues in the CDR3. Between the trimmed V and J ends, which lost 4 bases and 2 bases, there was a span of 14 bases. CDR3: CSVGGRLSNTEAFF. CDR3 bases: TGCAGCGTTGGGGGACGGTTATCTAACACTGAAGCTTTCTTT.

Comment on this clonotype: The junction departs from germline at one end; a sequencing error may be responsible. The V gene is TRBV7-2, the J gene TRBJ2-5; D gene unclear. This CDR3 spans 13 amino acids. CDR1 is SGHTA and CDR2 is FQGNSA in the germline V gene. CDR3 amino acids: CASNLSAGETQYF. CDR3 bases: TGTGCCAGCAACTTAAGTGCTGGAGAGACCCAGTACTTC.

Turning to this clonotype: This may be a read error: a much more frequent sequence differs by one nucleotide. The chain employs TRBV5-1 and TRBJ2-5; D not certain. With 5 bases removed from V and 3 bases from J, the gap between germline ends came to 5 bases. The V gene's germline CDR1 is SGHRS and CDR2 YFSETQ. This CDR3 contains 11 residues. The CDR3 region has the DNA TGCGCCAGCAGGAAAGAAGAGACCCAGTACTTC. This codes for CASRKEETQYF.

The gene calls are TRBV10-3 and TRBJ1-1; D is perhaps TRBD1 (6 bases). CDR1 is ENHRY, CDR2 SYGVKD, per germline. This CDR3 has 14 amino acids. V was trimmed by 0 bases and J by 5 bases, leaving 10 bases between them. CDR3: CAISESEGGTEAFF. CDR3 DNA: TGTGCCATCAGTGAGTCTGAAGGGGGTACTGAAGCTTTCTTT.

The rearrangement links TRBV12-3 or TRBV12-4 to TRBJ2-1; tentatively, D is TRBD1 or TRBD2 (5 bases each). Trimming left V 3 bases short and J 9 bases short, with 12 bases between. This CDR3 contains 13 residues. The DNA for the CDR3 is TGTGCCAGCAGTTTCGTCAGGGCGGGTGAGCAGTTCTTC. Protein: CASSFVRAGEQFF.

In its sample, this clonotype was seen once. This rearrangement joins TRBV5-4 to TRBJ2-7; TRBD2 matches at 9 bases. The DNA end favors TRBJ2-5, so the J call may be wrong. Germline values: CDR1 SGHNT, CDR2 YYREEE (reference sequence). The CDR3 runs 15 residues. This chain's CDR3 is CASSFSGSERETQYF. The CDR3 nucleotides are TGTGCCAGCAGCTTTAGCGGGAGTGAGAGGGAGACCCAGTACTTC.

The CDR3 nucleotides read TGCAGTGCTAGGGGGGGAACTACTAGCGGGAGTTACTACAATGAGCAGTTCTTC. The encoded protein is CSARGGTTSGSYYNEQFF. The chain uses TRBV20-1 and TRBJ2-1; 11 nucleotides line up with TRBD2. Germline V gene data show CDR1 as DFQATT and CDR2 as SNEGSKA (reference sequence). The CDR3 runs to 18 residues. V lost 3 bases and J lost 3; bases outside the gene matches: 13.

This clonotype has only one observation. The rearrangement joins TRBV20-1 to TRBJ1-4, with no clear D. The CDR3 consists of 15 residues. The germline gives CDR1 DFQATT, CDR2 SNEGSKA (reference sequence). The V gene lost 0 bases and the J gene lost 0 bases, with 8 bases spanning the gap. CDR3 bases: TGCAGTGCTAGAGATATTGGTGCAACTAATGAAAAACTGTTTTTT. Its protein product is CSARDIGATNEKLFF.

This clonotype showed up just a few times. CDR3 sequence: CASSWTGDQPQHF. The CDR3, as DNA: TGTGCCAGCAGCTGGACAGGGGATCAGCCCCAGCATTTT. J is TRBJ1-5 and V is TRBV12-3 or TRBV12-4, with TRBD1 identical over 9 bases. This CDR3 region has 13 residues. V trimming: 6 bases; J trimming: 5 bases; junction bases outside the gene matches: 2.

V usage is TRBV7-9 and J usage is TRBJ2-1; D is uncertain. The germline V gene has CDR1 SEHNR and CDR2 FQNEAQ (reference sequence). Trimming left V 0 bases short and J 8 bases short, with 8 bases between. The CDR3 consists of 13 residues. The CDR3 bases are TGTGCCAGCAGCTTAGCAGGGCCCCATGAGCAGTTCTTC. This sequence encodes CASSLAGPHEQFF.

The chain uses TRBV12-3 or TRBV12-4 and TRBJ2-5; D may be TRBD2 (5 bases). This CDR3 comprises 13 residues. Trimming stripped 5 bases from V and 5 bases from J, with 12 bases between. The DNA for the CDR3 is TGTGCCAGCAGTCCGGACTGGAGGGAGACCCAGTACTTC. Its translation is CASSPDWRETQYF.

Many counts were recorded for this clonotype. The chain combines TRBV7-3 with TRBJ2-3; TRBD2 might be the D (7 bases). There are 17 residues in the CDR3. V lost 1 base, J lost 6 bases, and 20 bases lay in between. Looked up from germline, CDR1 is SGHTA and CDR2 is FQGTGA. CDR3 region: CASSLNGAGAPGDTQYF. Written as DNA, the CDR3 is TGTGCCAGCAGCTTAAATGGGGCGGGGGCGCCGGGGGATACGCAGTATTTT.

The V gene is TRBV5-1, the J gene TRBJ1-1; the D gene is possibly TRBD1 (6 bases). Between the trimmed V and J ends, which lost 3 bases and 1 base, there was a span of 13 bases. This CDR3 contains 15 residues. The germline V gene has CDR1 SGHRS and CDR2 YFSETQ. In DNA form, the CDR3 reads TGCGCCAGCAGCTCACAGGGTCCGGGGAACACTGAAGCTTTCTTT. Protein sequence: CASSSQGPGNTEAFF.

V gene TRBV5-1 combines with J gene TRBJ1-5, with a weak D call TRBD1 (6 bases). The CDR3 is 14 amino acids. The V end lost 1 base, the J end lost 7 bases, and 12 bases lay between the germline ends. CDR1 and CDR2 from the germline V gene are SGHRS and YFSETQ. The CDR3 is CASSLTGNGQPQHF. The DNA of the CDR3 is TGCGCCAGCAGCTTGACAGGGAACGGACAGCCCCAGCATTTT.